These 11 T cell receptor beta chains share one sample of origin, sequenced in a study of early T cells in non-severe SARS-CoV-2 infection. TCRdb re-analysed the 5' RACE reads in MiXCR, keeping a single row per CDR3 protein. The table records approximately 30,000 distinct CDR3 sequences, 6.6% of them present only once. The source material was whole blood. Source of these receptors: an adult who was a healthcare worker with PCR-confirmed SARS-CoV-2 infection or an uninfected control (not recorded which).

This clonotype has at least ten counts. The chain carries TRBV29-1 and TRBJ2-7; D possibly corresponds to TRBD2 (6 bases). Between the trimmed V and J ends, which lost 7 bases and 0 bases, there was a span of 16 bases. Per the germline V gene, CDR1 is SQVTM and CDR2 is ANQGSEA. The CDR3 extends over 14 amino acids. CDR3 in DNA: TGCAGCGCTACCCTTCCCGGGAGCTCCTACGAGCAGTACTTC. This translates into CSATLPGSSYEQYF.

At least ten counts were recorded for this clonotype. V usage is TRBV19 and J usage is TRBJ2-1; 8 bases line up with TRBD2. V trimming: 6 bases; J trimming: 0 bases; junction bases outside the gene matches: 1. Germline V lookup: CDR1 LNHDA, CDR2 SQIVND (reference sequence). The CDR3 length is 14 residues. CDR3 nucleotide sequence: TGTGCCAGTAGGGGGACTAGCTCCTACAATGAGCAGTTCTTC. Amino acid sequence: CASRGTSSYNEQFF. The full variable domain, completed using reference TRBV19 and TRBJ2-1, is DGGITQSPKYLFRKEGQNVTLSCEQNLNHDAMYWYRQDPGQGLRLIYYSQIVNDFQKGDIAEGYSVSREKKESFPLTVTSAQKNPTAFYLCASRGTSSYNEQFFGPGTRLTVL.

This clonotype was recorded at least ten times. The J gene is TRBJ1-6, the V gene TRBV5-6; D uncertain. The V end was cut by 0 bases, the J end by 0 bases, with 4 bases between. Germline V gives CDR1 SGHDT, CDR2 YYEEEE. This CDR3 has 15 residues. CDR3 region: CASSLGPSYNSPLHF. In nucleotides, the CDR3 is TGTGCCAGCAGCTTGGGGCCCTCCTATAATTCACCCCTCCACTTT.

This clonotype is deemed medium-sized. This chain connects TRBV27 to TRBJ2-3, with unresolved D. V was shortened by 8 bases and J by 4 bases, with 25 bases between the two germline ends. The CDR3 sequence is 17 residues long. Germline V gene lookup returns CDR1 MNHEY and CDR2 SMNVEV (reference sequence). This CDR3 is CASAEQKYATSPDTQYF. The CDR3 DNA is TGTGCCAGCGCCGAACAGAAGTATGCCACATCCCCAGATACGCAGTATTTT.

This clonotype was seen many times. In nucleotides, the CDR3 is TGTGCCAGCAGAGGACAGCAAGAGACCCAGTACTTC. Translation: CASRGQQETQYF. The chain employs TRBV2 and TRBJ2-5; possibly TRBD1 for D (6 bases). The CDR3 is made up of 12 amino acids. The V gene lost 6 bases and the J gene lost 2 bases, with 7 bases spanning the gap. Germline assignment: CDR1 SNHLY and CDR2 FYNNEI.

There are many counts of this clonotype. The chain recombines TRBV25-1 with TRBJ2-7; D uncertain. The CDR3 length is 11 residues. Trimming removed 4 bases at V and 5 bases at J, with 6 bases between. CDR1 and CDR2 (germline): MGHDK, SYGVNS. CDR3 region: CASSVSHEQYF. Here the CDR3 DNA reads TGTGCCAGCAGTGTGAGCCACGAGCAGTACTTC.

This clonotype has ten or more counts. This chain joins TRBV12-3 or TRBV12-4 and TRBJ2-5; D gene unclear. Trimming took off 2 bases at V and 2 bases at J, with 9 bases between the two ends. The CDR3 has 14 amino acids. CDR3 sequence reads: CASSLYGPQETQYF. The CDR3 DNA follows: TGTGCCAGCAGTTTATACGGACCGCAAGAGACCCAGTACTTC.

Judged by abundance, this clonotype is medium-sized. The gene calls are TRBV20-1 and TRBJ1-5; maybe TRBD1 (5 bases). The germline V gene encodes CDR1 DFQATT and CDR2 SNEGSKA (reference sequence). Trimming took 3 bases from V and 7 from J, leaving 13 bases between them. The CDR3 loop spans 13 amino acids. The CDR3 loop is CSARRRVEQPQHF. The CDR3 DNA reads as TGCAGTGCTAGGCGCAGGGTGGAACAGCCCCAGCATTTT.

This clonotype was counted ten times or more. The V and J genes are TRBV10-1 and TRBJ2-7; no reliable D call. The V gene's germline CDR1 is WNHNN and CDR2 SYGVQD (reference sequence). Trimming pared 5 bases from V and 3 bases from J, leaving 8 bases between. The CDR3 loop spans 12 amino acids. CDR3 nucleotides: TGCGCCAGCAGTCCGAATTTCTACGAGCAGTACTTC. Translating it yields CASSPNFYEQYF.

CDR3 nucleotides: TGTGCCAGCAGTGGCAGGCGGAGCTCCTACGAGCAGTACTTC. Translation gives CASSGRRSSYEQYF. This chain uses TRBV11-1 with TRBJ2-7; no definite D call. V shed 6 bases and J shed 0 bases, with 12 bases lying between them. The CDR3 sequence is 14 residues long. CDR1 and CDR2 (germline): SGHAT, FQDESV (reference sequence).

This sequence joins TRBV5-8 and TRBJ1-6, with D hard to call. Trimming took off 0 bases at V and 9 bases at J, with 10 bases between the two ends. The CDR3 consists of 14 residues. Germline loops: CDR1 SGHTS, CDR2 YDEGEE. The DNA for the CDR3 is TGTGCCAGCAGCTTGGGGCAGAGACGTTCACCCCTCCACTTT. Its protein product is CASSLGQRRSPLHF.